Sequencing of this TCR beta chain was carried out in a study of blood T cell repertoires in COVID-19. Study context: COVID-19 samples, acute and convalescent, were from the United States, Italy and Spain.

The CDR3 runs 15 residues. CDR1 is LGHDT, CDR2 YNNKEL, per germline (reference sequence). With 2 bases removed from V and 8 bases from J, the gap between germline ends came to 13 bases. Authors' processing steps: Reference gene primer amplification yielded estimated nucleated cell counts. Here immunoSEQ multiplex PCR was the method, and the copy in TCRdb shows in-frame clones only, minus some. V, J and clone size reflect that table, while D and trimming were determined from the DNA. This table holds roughly 480,000 clones, nearly 90% found once. Seattle-derived patients entered the study during active infection and were followed longitudinally.

This TCR came from a man aged 18 to 29 with COVID-19, enrolled during active disease. The chain couples TRBV3-1 (or the pseudogene TRBV3-2) to TRBJ1-6, with a possible D match to TRBD1 (6 bases). Sequenced material: peripheral blood. CDR3 amino acids: CASSQQGSGHSPLHF. Written as DNA, the CDR3 is TGTGCCAGCAGCCAACAGGGGTCAGGCCATTCACCCCTCCACTTT.